A selection of T cell receptor beta chains follows, all from one sample in a study of beta chain features in type 1 diabetes. Data came from immunoSEQ multiplex PCR; TCRdb stores just in-frame clones and leaves some out. The data contain about 340,000 clones, less than 10% of them singletons. The sequenced material came from central memory CD4+ T cells from blood. The origin of the receptors is a woman under 30 in good health. The CDR3 runs from the conserved cysteine through the conserved F or W. A D gene is named only where the DNA matches it firmly. Only part of the rows carry a size: once, few, many, or a class if the clone is expanded.

clone_size d_call j_call v_call cdr3_aa cdr3_nt
- TRBD2 TRBJ2-1 TRBV9 CASSVEAGVDYNEQFF TGTGCCAGCAGCGTAGAGGCGGGAGTCGATTACAATGAGCAGTTCTTC
- - TRBJ2-6 TRBV25-1 CASSALVTGANVLTF TGTGCCAGCAGTGCCCTCGTGACTGGGGCCAACGTCCTGACTTTC
- TRBD2 TRBJ2-7 TRBV28 CASSFLREGSSEQYF TGTGCCAGCAGTTTTCTGCGGGAGGGGTCGAGCGAGCAGTACTTC
- TRBD2 TRBJ2-7 TRBV7-2 CASSRAALAGSDIYEQYF TGTGCCAGCAGCCGAGCGGCACTAGCGGGATCGGATATCTACGAGCAGTACTTC
few - TRBJ2-5 TRBV11-2 CASTPRERAETQYF TGTGCCAGCACCCCGAGGGAGCGGGCAGAGACCCAGTACTTC
few TRBD1 TRBJ1-5 TRBV19 CASNQRDRENQPQHF TGTGCCAGCAACCAACGGGACAGGGAAAATCAGCCCCAGCATTTT
- - TRBJ2-1 TRBV11-1 CASSLAGDRLNEQFF TGTGCCAGCAGCTTAGCGGGAGACCGTCTGAATGAGCAGTTCTTC
- - TRBJ1-1 TRBV11-3 CASSLQRDTEAFF TGTGCCAGCAGCCTCCAGCGGGACACTGAAGCTTTCTTT
- - TRBJ2-5 TRBV29-1 CSVLGRTQETQYF TGCAGCGTCCTGGGGCGGACTCAAGAGACCCAGTACTTC
few TRBD1 TRBJ1-1 TRBV27 CASSSLWTGNTEAFF TGTGCCAGCAGTTCTCTTTGGACAGGGAACACTGAAGCTTTCTTT
- TRBD2 TRBJ2-5 TRBV15 CATSRWGGDQETQYF TGTGCCACCAGCCGTTGGGGGGGAGACCAAGAGACCCAGTACTTC